One sample yielded the 26 T cell receptor beta chains listed below, sequenced in a study of blood T cell repertoires in COVID-19. Only in-frame clones appear in the TCRdb table, and some are missing; sequencing was by immunoSEQ multiplex PCR. The sample includes 30,000 to 50,000 clones, around 85% of them seen just once. Sequenced input: peripheral blood. Every receptor here comes from a man aged 60-69 years with acute or convalescent COVID-19.

The chain uses TRBV6-5 and TRBJ2-1, with 10 bases lining up with TRBD2. The V gene end was trimmed by 8 bases and the J gene end by 8 bases; junction bases not matched to a gene: 3. The CDR3 is 12 residues long. Germline assignment: CDR1 MNHEY and CDR2 SVGAGI. The CDR3 protein is CASVGLADEQFF. DNA for the CDR3: TGTGCCAGCGTCGGACTAGCGGATGAGCAGTTCTTC.

The rearrangement uses TRBV18 and TRBJ1-5; TRBD1 matches at 7 bases. CDR3 length equals 16 residues. V gave up 0 bases and J gave up 6 bases; unmatched junction bases: 8. Germline-derived CDR1 and CDR2 are KGHSH and LQKENI. The CDR3 region is CASSPPLLQGLQPQHF. The CDR3 bases are TGTGCCAGCTCACCACCACTACTACAGGGGCTTCAGCCCCAGCATTTT.

As DNA, the CDR3 is TGTGCCAGCAGCTCCACCTACGAGCAGTACTTC. The encoded protein is CASSSTYEQYF. The chain combines TRBV7-9 with TRBJ2-7; D is unclear. The CDR3 has 11 amino acids. V dropped 4 bases and J dropped 2 bases, with 3 bases sitting between them. From germline, CDR1 is SEHNR and CDR2 FQNEAQ (reference sequence).

This clone was seen more than once but under ten times. This rearrangement joins TRBV20-1 to TRBJ2-4, with 10 bases that match TRBD1. Losses at the gene ends were 3 bases for V and 8 bases for J; bases not matched to a gene: 10. This CDR3 is 15 amino acids long. Per germline, CDR1 DFQATT and CDR2 SNEGSKA (reference sequence). CDR3: CSASLRTGGLDIQYF. In DNA, the CDR3 is TGCAGTGCTAGTCTCCGGACAGGGGGGTTGGACATTCAGTACTTC.

The CDR3, as DNA: TGTGCCAGCAGCCTCGGACAGGGCAATCAGCCCCAGCATTTT. Its protein is CASSLGQGNQPQHF. The chain uses TRBV28 and TRBJ1-5, with TRBD1 matching 7 bases. Germline V gives CDR1 MDHEN, CDR2 SYDVKM. The junction had 4 bases not matched to a gene; V was cut back by 6 bases and J by 2 bases. CDR3 length: 14 amino acids.

The J gene is TRBJ1-5, the V gene TRBV4-2; D gene ambiguous. The V and J ends lost 4 bases and 7 bases respectively, with 20 bases between them. This CDR3 contains 16 residues. Per germline, CDR1 LGHNA and CDR2 YNFKEQ. The CDR3 nucleotides read TGTGCCAGCAGCCGAGATCTAAGGCCGGGAGGGCAGCCCCAGCATTTT. It encodes CASSRDLRPGGQPQHF.

The chain has TRBV30 and TRBJ2-5; 9 nucleotides align to TRBD2. This CDR3 region has 17 residues. V was clipped by 0 bases and J by 7 bases; unmatched bases: 15. Germline lookup yields CDR1 GTSNPN and CDR2 SVGIG (reference sequence). CDR3 region: CAWSVRGDSGRGRTQYF. Written as DNA, the CDR3 is TGTGCCTGGAGTGTAAGGGGGGATAGCGGGAGAGGTAGGACCCAGTACTTC.

The rearrangement links TRBV28 to TRBJ1-2; TRBD1 is a possible D gene (6 bases). Germline CDR1 MDHEN, CDR2 SYDVKM. This CDR3 contains 13 residues. V lost 6 bases and J lost 4, with 12 bases in between. The DNA for the CDR3 is TGTGCCAGCAGATCGACAGGATTCTATGGCTACACCTTC. The encoded protein is CASRSTGFYGYTF.

The V call is TRBV7-2, the J call TRBJ2-1; 9 nucleotides line up with TRBD2. Germline V gives CDR1 SGHTA, CDR2 FQGNSA. V lost 1 base and J lost 2; bases outside the gene matches: 0. The CDR3 extends over 15 amino acids. The CDR3 sequence: CASSLVAGAYNEQFF. The CDR3 region has the DNA TGTGCCAGCAGCTTAGTAGCGGGAGCCTACAATGAGCAGTTCTTC.

V gene TRBV7-3 combines with J gene TRBJ2-3, with D possibly matching TRBD2 (5 bases). The CDR3 has 14 amino acids. The V end lost 4 bases, the J end lost 6 bases, and 14 bases lay between the germline ends. CDR1 and CDR2 from the germline V gene are SGHTA and FQGTGA. CDR3 sequence (DNA): TGTGCCAGCAGCTCCGGACTCCCCGGGGATACGCAGTATTTT. Protein product: CASSSGLPGDTQYF.

This clone was counted a few times. The rearrangement joins TRBV7-3 to TRBJ1-2; the D is unclear. From germline, CDR1 is SGHTA and CDR2 FQGTGA. Trimming left V 1 base short and J 8 bases short, with 11 bases between. This CDR3 is built from 13 residues. The CDR3 here is CASSLSGNGGYTF. The CDR3 coding sequence is TGTGCCAGCAGCTTAAGCGGGAACGGGGGCTACACCTTC.

The CDR3 here is CASILLTGQAETQYF. CDR3 nucleotide sequence: TGTGCCAGCATCCTACTGACAGGGCAGGCAGAGACCCAGTACTTC. The chain carries TRBV6-5 and TRBJ2-5; 7 bases agree with TRBD1. From germline, CDR1 is MNHEY and CDR2 SVGAGI. The trim removed 7 bases at V and 4 bases at J, leaving 12 bases unmatched. The CDR3 length is 15 residues.

In nucleotides, the CDR3 is TGTGCCAGCAGCTTCCGACAGGGGTTAATGAACACTGAAGCTTTCTTT. Translating gives CASSFRQGLMNTEAFF. The chain combines TRBV9 with TRBJ1-1, with 8 nucleotides matching TRBD1. The germline V gene encodes CDR1 SGDLS and CDR2 YYNGEE. Germline trimming cut 4 bases from V and 0 bases from J; bases unmatched to any gene: 8. The CDR3 has 16 amino acids.

The CDR3: CASRLGPYEQYF. In DNA, the CDR3 is TGTGCCAGCAGGCTGGGGCCTTACGAGCAGTACTTC. The V gene is TRBV7-8, the J gene TRBJ2-7; D might be TRBD1 (5 bases). This CDR3 is 12 amino acids long. The germline CDR1 and CDR2 sequences are SGHVS and FQNEAQ. V lost 6 bases and J lost 4, with 10 bases in between.

J is TRBJ1-2 and V is TRBV5-6, with D possibly TRBD1 on 5 matching bases. The germline V gene has CDR1 SGHDT and CDR2 YYEEEE. V lost 0 bases and J 5 bases, leaving 17 bases between the germline ends. This CDR3 has 16 residues. This CDR3 reads CASSLAGGRVGYGYTF. CDR3 DNA sequence: TGTGCCAGCAGCTTGGCCGGTGGCAGGGTAGGGTATGGCTACACCTTC.

V is TRBV2 and J is TRBJ2-1; D unclear. CDR1 is SNHLY and CDR2 is FYNNEI in the germline V gene. Between the trimmed V and J ends, which lost 6 bases and 9 bases, there was a span of 12 bases. The CDR3 is made up of 12 amino acids. DNA of the CDR3: TGTGCCAGCAGGTCCCCTACCCCTGAGCAGTTCTTC. It is translated as CASRSPTPEQFF.

The rearrangement links TRBV7-2 to TRBJ1-2; D gene unclear. The CDR3 is made up of 14 amino acids. The germline V gene encodes CDR1 SGHTA and CDR2 FQGNSA. The V gene lost 2 bases and the J gene lost 6 bases, with 13 bases spanning the gap. CDR3 DNA: TGTGCCAGCAGCTTAAGTACAGCGGTAGATGGCTACACCTTC. It translates to CASSLSTAVDGYTF.

The chain is built from TRBV6-5 and TRBJ2-2; D is undetermined. Germline values: CDR1 MNHEY, CDR2 SVGAGI. There are 15 residues in the CDR3. V was pared by 2 bases and J by 1 base, with 8 bases between. The CDR3 DNA sequence: TGTGCCAGCAGTTACGAGCGCTTGAACACCGGGGAGCTGTTTTTT. Translated, it gives CASSYERLNTGELFF.

This CDR3 is CASRKGGTTDTQYF. The DNA of the CDR3 is TGTGCCAGTAGGAAGGGAGGCACCACAGATACGCAGTATTTT. The V call is TRBV19, the J call TRBJ2-3; tentative D call: TRBD2 (6 bases). Germline CDR1 LNHDA, CDR2 SQIVND (reference sequence). The CDR3 loop spans 14 amino acids. V was clipped by 6 bases and J by 2 bases, with 12 bases between them.

The CDR3 DNA is TGTGCCAGCAGTCGGACAGGGTCCTATGGCTACACCTTC. Its translation: CASSRTGSYGYTF. The chain employs TRBV6-5 and TRBJ1-2; the match to TRBD1 covers 8 bases. J lost 4 bases, V lost 5 bases, and 3 bases had no gene match. This CDR3 has 13 amino acids. Germline V gives CDR1 MNHEY, CDR2 SVGAGI.

The chain joins TRBV19 to TRBJ1-4; D uncertain. The germline V and J ends were trimmed by 10 bases and 8 bases, with 11 bases remaining between them. The CDR3 runs 11 residues. CDR1 is LNHDA, CDR2 SQIVND, per germline (reference sequence). The CDR3 reads CATGVKEKLFF. The CDR3 DNA reads TGTGCCACCGGGGTCAAAGAAAAACTGTTTTTT.

The rearrangement uses TRBV7-2 and TRBJ2-3; TRBD2 agrees at 8 bases. Germline lookup yields CDR1 SGHTA and CDR2 FQGNSA. The CDR3 is 14 amino acids. Trimming removed 6 bases from V and 2 bases from J; junction bases left unmatched: 4. The CDR3 protein is CASRERGYTDTQYF. The CDR3 nucleotides read TGTGCCAGCAGGGAGCGGGGGTACACAGATACGCAGTATTTT.

CDR3 loop: CASSYRLAGTSTDTQYF. The CDR3 DNA is TGTGCCAGCAGCTATAGACTAGCGGGGACTAGCACAGATACGCAGTATTTT. The V and J genes are TRBV5-4 and TRBJ2-3; 11 nucleotides line up with TRBD2. V was clipped by 3 bases and J by 0 bases; unmatched bases: 6. CDR3 length: 17 residues. The germline gives CDR1 SGHNT, CDR2 YYREEE (reference sequence).

The chain carries TRBV6-4 and TRBJ2-4, with no clear D. V was trimmed by 2 bases and J by 3 bases, leaving 11 bases between them. Germline CDR1 and CDR2: MRHNA and SNTAGT. The CDR3 is made up of 15 amino acids. In DNA, the CDR3 is TGTGCCAGCAGTGACCCCTTGCCCTACAAAAACATTCAGTACTTC. This sequence encodes CASSDPLPYKNIQYF.

The V call is TRBV6-2 or TRBV6-3, the J call TRBJ1-4; D gene ambiguous. From germline, CDR1 is MNHEY and CDR2 SVGEGT. Trimming cost V 6 bases and J 8 bases, with 10 bases left between them. CDR3 length: 12 residues. The CDR3: CASSPYGEKLFF. Written as DNA, the CDR3 is TGTGCCAGCAGCCCCTACGGGGAAAAACTGTTTTTT.

Comments on this clone: At one boundary the junction diverges from the germline segment, which might be a read error. The gene calls are TRBV7-9 and TRBJ2-3, with 9 bases fitting TRBD2. The germline V gene has CDR1 SEHNR and CDR2 FQNEAQ (reference sequence). CDR3 length: 15 residues. The CDR3 DNA sequence: TGTGCCAGCAGCTTTAGCGGGAGTGGCACAAATACGCAGTATTTT. This sequence encodes CASSFSGSGTNTQYF.